This T cell receptor (beta chain) originates from a study of T cells in Graves' hyperthyroidism and ophthalmopathy. Study-wide background: Upon initial diagnosis and before any treatment, peripheral blood was collected.

Amplification of TCR beta CDR3 regions was performed using RNA transcripts as template. The HTBI primer set drove a first-round RT-PCR of the TCR CDR3. TCRdb itself ran the multiplex PCR reads through MiXCR, one entry per CDR3 protein. The sample gives some 550,000 distinct CDR3 sequences, approximately 15% of which show up once; around 3.5% is in the top ten. General observations from the study: The model predicted ophthalmopathy a median around 6.5 months before onset. Blood also carried most thyroid clonotypes expanded above 0.001. A 13 V-J signature model discriminated ophthalmopathy versus stable hyperthyroidism.

Points on this clonotype: What it recognizes is unknown.

The CDR3 loop spans 15 amino acids. V shed 7 bases and J 3 bases; nucleotides not matched to a gene: 13. In germline, CDR1 is SGDLS, CDR2 YYNGEE. The sequenced sample was blood. The V call is TRBV9, the J call TRBJ2-7, with TRBD2 identical over 7 bases. This sequence was found in a woman between 40 and 50 years old with Graves' ophthalmopathy. CDR3 residues: CASSPLSGNHYEQYF. DNA for the CDR3: TGTGCCAGCTCCCCCCTCAGCGGGAATCACTACGAGCAGTACTTC. The complete variable domain, with remaining parts taken from reference TRBV9 and TRBJ2-7, reads DSGVTQTPKHLITATGQRVTLRCSPRSGDLSVYWYQQSLDQGLQFLIQYYNGEERAKGNILERFSAQQFPDLHSELNLSSLELGDSALYFCASSPLSGNHYEQYFGPGTRLTVT.